This TCR beta chain is from a study of CD8 T cells in Susac syndrome. Random-hexamer reverse transcription was applied to roughly 0.5 to 1 ug RNA. A multiplex approach, immunoSEQ multiplex PCR, amplified TCR beta CDR3 across 54 Vbeta and 13 Jbeta. TCRdb reprocessed the immunoSEQ multiplex PCR reads via MiXCR and lists one record per CDR3 protein. The sample includes 150,000 to 200,000 distinct CDR3 sequences, around 95% of them seen just once. CDR1 and CDR2 from the germline V gene are LGHDT and YNNKEL (reference sequence). The length of the CDR3 is 11 residues. Trimming shortened V by 11 bases and J by 1 base, and 9 bases separated the two germline ends. TEMRA cells were FACS-enriched, unlike CD8+ and CD4+ T cells, which were negatively isolated.

Sequenced sample: CD4+ T cells from PBMCs. The chain combines TRBV3-1 with TRBJ2-7; D is uncertain. This sequence was found in a human donor in good health. CDR3: CAAADSYEQYF. The DNA for the CDR3 is TGTGCCGCCGCGGATTCCTACGAGCAGTACTTC.